The clone carrying this TCR beta chain was detected many times. As yet, its antigen is unknown. This sample was taken from a study of T cells in Graves' hyperthyroidism and ophthalmopathy. The germline CDR1 and CDR2 sequences are KGHDR and SFDVKD. This CDR3 has 15 amino acids. The germline V and J ends were trimmed by 2 bases and 1 base, with 10 bases remaining between them. What was amplified from RNA transcripts were TCR beta CDR3 regions. Researchers ran a first-round RT-PCR on the TCR CDR3 using the HTBI primer set. TCRdb analysed the multiplex PCR reads with MiXCR anew, one entry per CDR3 protein. The sample includes approximately 530,000 distinct CDR3 sequences, 16% of them seen just once. For the diagnoses, clinical symptoms, serum thyroxine and TRAb, thyroid ultrasound and orbital computed tomography were used. General observations from the study: Ophthalmopathy and stable hyperthyroidism were told apart by a 13 V-J model. Most clonotypes that expanded in the thyroid above 0.001 also showed up in blood. The model identified upcoming ophthalmopathy a median 6.5 months ahead of onset.

This receptor was obtained from a young woman with Graves' hyperthyroidism. Input material: blood. The V call is TRBV24-1, the J call TRBJ1-1, with D tentatively TRBD1 (6 bases). The CDR3 sequence is CATSDSQTGNTEAFF. The CDR3 DNA sequence: TGTGCCACCAGTGATTCCCAGACAGGGAACACTGAAGCTTTCTTT.